The rows below give T cell receptor beta chains drawn from one sample of a study of T cell responses to AZD1222 COVID-19 vaccine. Profiled with immunoSEQ multiplex PCR; TCRdb holds only in-frame clones, not every one. Of around 200,000 clones detected, 85% to 95% appear once; the ten largest clones hold 1.5% to 2%. This specimen was peripheral blood, taken 28 days after the second AZD1222 dose. All receptors derive from an adult who received the AZD1222 COVID-19 vaccine. CDR3s include the opening cysteine and the closing phenylalanine or tryptophan. A D gene is named only where the DNA matches it firmly. Expanded clones are given a class, and other clones once, few, many or no size at all.

abundance	v_gene	d_gene	j_gene	CDR3nt	CDR3aa
.	TRBV7-2	TRBD1	TRBJ1-1	TGTGCCAGCAGCTCGAGATACACGGGACAGGTGAACACTGAAGCTTTCTTT	CASSSRYTGQVNTEAFF
.	TRBV4-1	TRBD1	TRBJ1-3	TGCGCCAGCAGCCAGGGGGACAGCTCTGGAAACACCATATATTTT	CASSQGDSSGNTIYF
.	TRBV6-2/TRBV6-3	TRBD1	TRBJ1-2	TGTGCCAGCAGCCCCTCCGGACAGGGTAACTATGGCTACACCTTC	CASSPSGQGNYGYTF
.	TRBV28	TRBD1	TRBJ2-1	TGTGCCAGCAGTTTTAGTCCGGGACAGGGGAGCTCCTACAATGAGCAGTTCTTC	CASSFSPGQGSSYNEQFF
.	TRBV24-1	.	TRBJ2-1	TGTGCCACCAGTGCCCCTGGTGCCACTGAGCAGTTCTTC	CATSAPGATEQFF
.	TRBV7-2	.	TRBJ1-2	TGTGCCAGCAGCCCCCCAGGGCAGGGGTATGGCTACACCTTC	CASSPPGQGYGYTF
few	TRBV3-1/TRBV3-2	.	TRBJ1-5	TGTGCCAGCAGCCAAGGAAGGGACCAGCCCCAGCATTTT	CASSQGRDQPQHF
.	TRBV7-8	.	TRBJ1-4	TGTGCCAGCAGCTTAAGATGGAAGGGGAAATTAACTAATGAAAAACTGTTTTTT	CASSLRWKGKLTNEKLFF
.	TRBV28	TRBD2	TRBJ2-3	TGTGCCAGCAGGCAAGAACTAGCGGGAGATGGGGATACGCAGTATTTT	CASRQELAGDGDTQYF
once	TRBV6-1	.	TRBJ1-1	TGTGCCAGCAGTGAAGAGGCAGGGAGTGAAGCTTTCTTT	CASSEEAGSEAFF
.	TRBV19	.	TRBJ1-1	TGTGCCAGCCGTAGTAATGGACGCGACACTGAAGCTTTCTTT	CASRSNGRDTEAFF
.	TRBV9	.	TRBJ2-1	TGTGCCAGCAGCGCCGAGCTGCGAGCCGTTGGGAATGAGCAGTTCTTC	CASSAELRAVGNEQFF
.	TRBV27	.	TRBJ1-6	TGTGCCAGCAGTCCAAAAAATTCACCCCTCCACTTT	CASSPKNSPLHF
.	TRBV19	.	TRBJ1-5	TGTGCCAGTAGTTCCCTAGGTCAGCCCCAGCATTTT	CASSSLGQPQHF
once	TRBV7-6	.	TRBJ2-6	TGTGCCAGCAGCTTAGGTGGGACTGGGGCCAACGTCCTGACTTTC	CASSLGGTGANVLTF
.	TRBV6-5	TRBD1	TRBJ1-2	TGTGCCAGCAGTTCAAGGGGGACAGGGGATAACTATGGCTACACCTTC	CASSSRGTGDNYGYTF
.	TRBV24-1	.	TRBJ2-1	TGTGCCACTCGCTATGGGCGGCGGTTTTGGAATGAGCAGTTCTTC	CATRYGRRFWNEQFF
.	TRBV5-1	.	TRBJ2-7	TGCGCCAGCAGCTTGGGCCAGATCTACGAGCAGTACTTC	CASSLGQIYEQYF
.	TRBV12-3/TRBV12-4	.	TRBJ1-1	TGTGCCAGCAGCTTTACAGGGCTAGAAGCTTTCTTT	CASSFTGLEAFF
.	TRBV6-2/TRBV6-3	.	TRBJ2-1	TGTGCCAGCAGTTACTCGACTGGCGGCTCCTACAATGAGCAGTTCTTC	CASSYSTGGSYNEQFF
.	TRBV28	TRBD1	TRBJ1-5	TGTGCCAGCAGAGGGGACAGGAGGGATAGCAATCAGCCCCAGCATTTT	CASRGDRRDSNQPQHF
.	TRBV5-6	.	TRBJ1-1	TGTGCCAGCAGCTTGGGTCCGGGGACGAACACTGAAGCTTTCTTT	CASSLGPGTNTEAFF
.	TRBV7-3	TRBD1	TRBJ2-2	TGTGCCAGCACCGTAAAGTACAGGGGAAACACCGGGGAGCTGTTTTTT	CASTVKYRGNTGELFF
.	TRBV27	TRBD1	TRBJ1-5	TGTGCCAGCAGTTTATCGGCCAGGGGGCTAGATCAGCCCCAGCATTTT	CASSLSARGLDQPQHF
once	TRBV5-1	.	TRBJ2-5	TGCGCCAGCAGCTTGGATACCCCCCGGGAGACCCAGTACTTC	CASSLDTPRETQYF
.	TRBV7-3	.	TRBJ1-1	TGTGCCAGCAGCCCTGACGTTTTTGCGATCACTGAAGCTTTCTTT	CASSPDVFAITEAFF
.	TRBV19	TRBD1	TRBJ1-1	TGTGCCAGTAGCACAGACAGGGGGCGCGAAGCTTTCTTT	CASSTDRGREAFF
.	TRBV2	.	TRBJ1-5	TGTGCCAGCAATCAATTTCCGGGAGGCAATCAGCCCCAGCATTTT	CASNQFPGGNQPQHF
few	TRBV6-2/TRBV6-3	.	TRBJ1-5	TGTGCCAGCAGTTTTGGCAATCAGCCCCAGCATTTT	CASSFGNQPQHF
.	TRBV7-2	.	TRBJ2-5	TGTGCCAGCAGCCCTCAACAGGGAGAAGAGACCCAGTACTTC	CASSPQQGEETQYF
.	TRBV18	.	TRBJ2-2	TGTGCCAGCTCACTCTCCGGGCCGACGAAAGATTTCGGCGCCCGGGAGCTGTTTTTT	CASSLSGPTKDFGARELFF
once	TRBV12-3/TRBV12-4	TRBD1	TRBJ2-7	TGTGCCAGCAGTCAGGACAGGGGGGACGAGCAGTACTTC	CASSQDRGDEQYF
.	TRBV10-3	.	TRBJ2-3	TGTGCCATGGGTAGCACGGGGGGCCTTTCAGATACGCAGTATTTT	CAMGSTGGLSDTQYF
.	TRBV12-3/TRBV12-4	.	TRBJ2-7	TGTGCCAGCAGTTCCCAAAATCGGCGCGAGCAGTACTTC	CASSSQNRREQYF
.	TRBV2	.	TRBJ1-1	TGTGCCAGCAGCGGCAGGGGTTTGGGCACTGAAGCTTTCTTT	CASSGRGLGTEAFF
.	TRBV19	TRBD2	TRBJ2-1	TGTGCCAGTAGTAAGGGACTAGACTACAATGAGCAGTTCTTC	CASSKGLDYNEQFF
.	TRBV25-1	.	TRBJ1-2	TGTGCCAGCAGTAACCTAGGGGGACACTATGGCTACACCTTC	CASSNLGGHYGYTF
.	TRBV27	.	TRBJ1-1	TGTGCCAGCAGTTTATCAACAGGGTTTGGCACTGAAGCTTTCTTT	CASSLSTGFGTEAFF
.	TRBV5-1	TRBD2	TRBJ2-1	TGCGCCAGCAGCTCCCCCGGGGAGGCGGGAGTTAAGTTCTTC	CASSSPGEAGVKFF
.	TRBV18	.	TRBJ2-1	TGTGCCAGCTCACAGGGGGATGAGCAGTTCTTC	CASSQGDEQFF
.	TRBV9	TRBD1	TRBJ2-7	TGTGCCAGCAGCCTCGGGACAGCCTTAAACAACGAGCAGTACTTC	CASSLGTALNNEQYF
.	TRBV6-7	.	TRBJ1-6	TGTGCCAGCAGTTACCCCCCCGACGGAAGTTCACCCCTCCACTTT	CASSYPPDGSSPLHF
.	TRBV7-3	TRBD1	TRBJ2-4	TGTGCCAGCAGCCCCGACAGGGGATCGGTCAAAAACATTCAGTACTTC	CASSPDRGSVKNIQYF
.	TRBV3-1/TRBV3-2	TRBD2	TRBJ2-7	TGTGCCAGCAGCCAAAGGACTAGGGGCGAGCAGTACTTC	CASSQRTRGEQYF
.	TRBV27	.	TRBJ1-3	TGTGCCAGCGGACCCAGGAGCTCTGGAAACACCATATATTTT	CASGPRSSGNTIYF
.	TRBV27	.	TRBJ1-1	TGTGCCAGCAGGCCCGGGACGAGCCTTGAAGCTTTCTTT	CASRPGTSLEAFF
.	TRBV7-9	.	TRBJ2-1	TGTGCCAGCAGCTTAGCAGGAAGCTCCTACAATGAGCAGTTCTTC	CASSLAGSSYNEQFF
.	TRBV7-6	.	TRBJ1-1	TGTGCCAGCAGCTTGGCCCGGGGTACTGAAGCTTTCTTT	CASSLARGTEAFF
.	TRBV29-1	TRBD2	TRBJ2-4	TGCAGCGTGAAAAGCGGGGGGATAAACATTCAGTACTTC	CSVKSGGINIQYF
.	TRBV5-1	TRBD1	TRBJ2-7	TGCGCCAGCAGTAGTTGGGGGACAGGGGGTGTCCCAAGCTCCTACGAGCAGTACTTC	CASSSWGTGGVPSSYEQYF
once	TRBV5-6	.	TRBJ2-7	TGTGCCAGCAGCCTAGGGGGGAGGTACGAGCAGTACTTC	CASSLGGRYEQYF
.	TRBV2	.	TRBJ1-3	TGTGCCAGCAGGGACAGTGCTGGAAACACCATATATTTT	CASRDSAGNTIYF
.	TRBV6-4	.	TRBJ1-1	TGTGCCAGCAGCCTTAGGGGGGGGAACACTGAAGCTTTCTTT	CASSLRGGNTEAFF
.	TRBV18	.	TRBJ1-3	TGTGCCAGCTCACCACTGGGCGGAAACACCATATATTTT	CASSPLGGNTIYF
.	TRBV28	.	TRBJ2-7	TGTGCCAGCAGTTTGAGGGGACACGTCTACGAGCAGTACTTC	CASSLRGHVYEQYF
.	TRBV9	TRBD2	TRBJ2-1	TGTGCCAGCAGCTCGGGCGGCGGGGGAATGGACAATGAGCAGTTCTTC	CASSSGGGGMDNEQFF
.	TRBV7-2	.	TRBJ2-4	TGTGCCAGCAGCTTATTGCTGGGGTTAGCCAAAAACATTCAGTACTTC	CASSLLLGLAKNIQYF
.	TRBV18	.	TRBJ2-2	TGTGCCAGCTCACGAGTGTCCTCGAACACCGGGGAGCTGTTTTTT	CASSRVSSNTGELFF